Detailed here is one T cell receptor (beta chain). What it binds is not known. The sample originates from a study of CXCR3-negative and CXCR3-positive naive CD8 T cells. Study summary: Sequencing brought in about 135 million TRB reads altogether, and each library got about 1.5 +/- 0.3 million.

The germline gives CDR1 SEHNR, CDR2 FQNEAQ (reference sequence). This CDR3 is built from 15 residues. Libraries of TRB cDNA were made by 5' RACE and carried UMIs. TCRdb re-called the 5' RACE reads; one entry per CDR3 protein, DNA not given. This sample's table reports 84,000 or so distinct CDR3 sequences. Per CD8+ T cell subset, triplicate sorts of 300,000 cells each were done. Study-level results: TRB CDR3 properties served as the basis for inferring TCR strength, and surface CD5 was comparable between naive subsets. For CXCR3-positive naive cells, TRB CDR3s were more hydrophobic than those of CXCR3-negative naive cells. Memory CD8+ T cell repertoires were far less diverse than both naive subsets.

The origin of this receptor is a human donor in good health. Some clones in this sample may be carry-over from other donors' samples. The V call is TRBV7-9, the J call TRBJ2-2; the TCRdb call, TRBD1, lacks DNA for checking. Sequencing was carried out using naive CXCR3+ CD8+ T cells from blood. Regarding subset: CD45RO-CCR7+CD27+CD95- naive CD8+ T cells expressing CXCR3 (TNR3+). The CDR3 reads CASRPDRGQTGELFF.